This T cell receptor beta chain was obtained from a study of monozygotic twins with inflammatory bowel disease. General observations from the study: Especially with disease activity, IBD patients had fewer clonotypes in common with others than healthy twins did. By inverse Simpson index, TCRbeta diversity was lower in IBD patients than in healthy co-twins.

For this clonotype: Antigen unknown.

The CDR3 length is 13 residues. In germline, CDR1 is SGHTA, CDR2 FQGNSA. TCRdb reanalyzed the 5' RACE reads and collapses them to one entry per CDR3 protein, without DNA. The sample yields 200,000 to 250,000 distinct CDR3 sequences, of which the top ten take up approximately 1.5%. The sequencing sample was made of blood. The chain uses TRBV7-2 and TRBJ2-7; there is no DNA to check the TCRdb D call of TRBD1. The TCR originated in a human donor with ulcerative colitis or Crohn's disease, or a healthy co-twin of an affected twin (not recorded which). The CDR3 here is CASSPYAGRVQYF. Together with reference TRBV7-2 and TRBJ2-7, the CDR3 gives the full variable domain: GAGVSQSPSNKVTEKGKDVELRCDPISGHTALYWYRQSLGQGLEFLIYFQGNSAPDKSGLPSDRFSAERTGGSVSTLTIQRTQQEDSAVYLCASSPYAGRVQYFGPGTRLTVT.